The clone carrying this T cell receptor (beta chain) was seen many times. What it binds is unknown. Time point specified: newly diagnosed GD, antithyroid drugs for less than 3 months. RNA from PBMCs was the source of the TCR library. This sample is part of a study of regulatory T cells in long-lasting Graves disease. General study points: When disease was persistent, TRBV28, TRBJ1-2 and TRBJ2-5 were the favored segments. Persistent cases of Graves' showed reduced TCR diversity relative to newly diagnosed patients.

In building TCR beta libraries, iRepertoire HTBI primers were used together with Arm-PCR of CDR3 regions. One entry per CDR3 protein results from TCRdb running MiXCR on the multiplex PCR reads. The table lists 520,000 or so distinct CDR3 sequences, around 11% of them singletons. The germline gives CDR1 LNHDA, CDR2 SQIVND (reference sequence). The V and J ends lost 3 bases and 2 bases respectively, with 8 bases between them. This CDR3 contains 13 residues. This sample also belongs to another study, concerning T cells in Graves' hyperthyroidism and ophthalmopathy. In that study: Patients were excluded because of uncontrolled infection, other autoimmune disease, pregnancy or lactation.

The chain links TRBV19 to TRBJ2-7; D is uncertain. The origin of this receptor is a woman aged 25 to 39 with Graves disease. This sample comprised peripheral blood mononuclear cells (PBMCs), obtained at new diagnosis, from a patient treated with antithyroid drugs. CDR3 in DNA: TGTGCCAGTAGTATTTCGGTTACCTACGAGCAGTACTTC. Its protein is CASSISVTYEQYF.